This T cell receptor beta chain was sequenced during a study of vaccination and CD4 T cells after COVID-19. The overall study: The authors exposed cells to overlapping spike peptides derived from SARS-CoV-2, HCoV-NL63, HCoV-OC43 and HCoV-229E.

As for this clonotype: The antigen is unknown.

Cultured CD4+ T-cell DNA underwent Oncomine TCR Beta short-read sequencing. Someone extracted genomic DNA from cultured CD4+ T cells. TCRdb re-called the PCR reads with MiXCR, one entry per CDR3 protein. Seen here are more than 12,000 distinct CDR3 sequences, approximately 55% observed once, and the top ten hold about a tenth. Noted treatment: approximately 10-day PBMC culture with coronavirus spike peptide pools or control peptides (ViraFEST assay). This TCR was recovered from a human donor who had recovered from COVID-19. The specimen comprised CD4+ T cells from blood, cultured in vitro, sampled before SARS-CoV-2 vaccination.

The CDR3 DNA is TGCAGTGCTAGAGGAGGGCAGCGTTCCAATGAAAAACTGTTTTTT. Encoded protein: CSARGGQRSNEKLFF. The rearrangement uses TRBV20-1 and TRBJ1-4; D unresolved. Germline V gives CDR1 DFQATT, CDR2 SNEGSKA (reference sequence). This CDR3 spans 15 amino acids. Trimming stripped 1 base from V and 5 bases from J, with 14 bases between.